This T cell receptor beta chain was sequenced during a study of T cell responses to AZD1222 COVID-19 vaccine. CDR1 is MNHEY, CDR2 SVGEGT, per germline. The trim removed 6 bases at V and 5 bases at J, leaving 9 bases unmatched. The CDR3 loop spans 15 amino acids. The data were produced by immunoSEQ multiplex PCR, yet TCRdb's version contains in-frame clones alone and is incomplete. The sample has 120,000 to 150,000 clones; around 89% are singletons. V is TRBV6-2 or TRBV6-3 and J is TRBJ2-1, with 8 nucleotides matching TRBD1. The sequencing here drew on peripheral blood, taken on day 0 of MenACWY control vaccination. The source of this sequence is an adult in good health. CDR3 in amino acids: CASSRTGTGHNEQFF. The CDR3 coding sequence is TGTGCCAGCAGCCGCACCGGGACAGGACACAATGAGCAGTTCTTC.